These 19 T cell receptor beta chains came from one sample sequenced in a study of early T cells in non-severe SARS-CoV-2 infection. TCRdb reprocessed the 5' RACE reads via MiXCR and lists one record per CDR3 protein. Among 50,000 to 65,000 distinct CDR3 sequences listed, 11% were seen once. Specimen: whole blood, collected at baseline. These receptors were obtained from an adult who was a healthcare worker with PCR-confirmed SARS-CoV-2 infection or an uninfected control (not recorded which).

This chain links TRBV7-8 with TRBJ2-7; no clear D gene. V lost 1 base and J 3 bases, leaving 10 bases between the germline ends. Germline V gene sequence: CDR1 SGHVS, CDR2 FQNEAQ. The CDR3 contains 14 residues. The CDR3 DNA follows: TGTGCCAGCAGCTTAGGCCCAGCTGACTACGAGCAGTACTTC. It is translated as CASSLGPADYEQYF. Using reference TRBV7-8 and TRBJ2-7 for the parts outside the CDR3, the full variable domain is GAGVSQSPRYKVAKRGQDVALRCDPISGHVSLFWYQQALGQGPEFLTYFQNEAQLDKSGLPSDRFFAERPEGSVSTLKIQRTQQEDSAVYLCASSLGPADYEQYFGPGTRLTVT.

This chain uses TRBV5-6 with TRBJ2-5; 8 nucleotides align to TRBD2. The J segment lost 3 bases and the V segment lost 0 bases, leaving 4 bases of the junction unmatched. This CDR3 contains 15 residues. From germline, CDR1 is SGHDT and CDR2 YYEEEE. CDR3 loop: CASSLEAAGEETQYF. Here the CDR3 DNA reads TGTGCCAGCAGCTTGGAGGCAGCGGGGGAAGAGACCCAGTACTTC.

This clonotype appeared many times. This chain connects TRBV2 to TRBJ2-1; TRBD2 might be the D (6 bases). The germline CDR1 and CDR2 sequences are SNHLY and FYNNEI. The ends were cut back, 8 bases at V and 6 bases at J, with 14 bases in the middle. The CDR3 has 13 residues. The CDR3 DNA reads as TGTGCCAGCTGCGGGGAGACACCCAATGAGCAGTTCTTC. Translating it yields CASCGETPNEQFF.

The chain is built from TRBV30 and TRBJ2-7; TRBD1 matches at 8 bases. CDR1 is GTSNPN and CDR2 is SVGIG in the germline V gene (reference sequence). The CDR3 runs to 13 residues. The V and J ends lost 4 bases and 7 bases, in that order; junction bases with no gene match: 9. The CDR3 region has the DNA TGTGCCTGGACCAGGGGGCCTCGAAGGGAGCAGTACTTC. Its protein is CAWTRGPRREQYF.

This clonotype has more than one count but fewer than ten. The rearrangement links TRBV19 to TRBJ2-1, with a possible D match to TRBD2 (5 bases). This CDR3 region has 15 residues. V was trimmed by 7 bases and J by 5 bases, leaving 18 bases between them. Germline V lookup: CDR1 LNHDA, CDR2 SQIVND (reference sequence). As DNA, the CDR3 is TGTGCCAGTATACGGCGGCAGTCCGGGGACAATGAGCAGTTCTTC. Protein product: CASIRRQSGDNEQFF.

This rearrangement joins TRBV29-1 to TRBJ1-1, with TRBD1 as a possible D gene (6 bases). The CDR3 spans 14 residues. V was clipped by 4 bases and J by 0 bases, with 12 bases between them. Per germline, CDR1 SQVTM and CDR2 ANQGSEA. CDR3 coding DNA: TGCAGCGTTGGAGACAGGACTATGAACACTGAAGCTTTCTTT. Protein product: CSVGDRTMNTEAFF.

The sample holds a few counts of this clonotype. The rearrangement uses TRBV7-9 and TRBJ1-6; a weak D match, TRBD1 (6 bases). Germline V gene lookup returns CDR1 SEHNR and CDR2 FQNEAQ (reference sequence). Trimming removed 2 bases from V and 7 bases from J, with 12 bases in between. The CDR3 runs to 15 residues. CDR3 in amino acids: CASSLSTGWNSPLHF. The DNA for the CDR3 is TGTGCCAGCAGCTTATCGACAGGCTGGAATTCACCCCTCCACTTT.

There are many counts of this clonotype. The J gene is TRBJ2-3, the V gene TRBV7-2; 7 bases agree with TRBD1. CDR3 length: 16 amino acids. J lost 1 base, V lost 6 bases, and 10 bases had no gene match. The V gene's germline CDR1 is SGHTA and CDR2 FQGNSA. CDR3 sequence (DNA): TGTGCCAGCAGTCAAACCCGGGACAGCCGCACAGATACGCAGTATTTT. This gives the protein CASSQTRDSRTDTQYF. Variable domain in full (rest from reference TRBV7-2 and TRBJ2-3): GAGVSQSPSNKVTEKGKDVELRCDPISGHTALYWYRQSLGQGLEFLIYFQGNSAPDKSGLPSDRFSAERTGGSVSTLTIQRTQQEDSAVYLCASSQTRDSRTDTQYFGPGTRLTVL.

V is TRBV29-1 and J is TRBJ2-3, with D maybe TRBD1 (5 bases). Germline V gene lookup returns CDR1 SQVTM and CDR2 ANQGSEA. Trimming cost V 1 base and J 5 bases, with 16 bases left between them. The CDR3 consists of 15 residues. CDR3 loop: CSVEGRQGKIDTQYF. The CDR3, as DNA: TGCAGCGTTGAAGGGCGGCAGGGCAAAATAGATACGCAGTATTTT.

In its sample, this clonotype was seen many times. V gene TRBV6-5 combines with J gene TRBJ1-1; D unresolved. The CDR3 extends over 13 amino acids. Germline V gene lookup returns CDR1 MNHEY and CDR2 SVGAGI. V gave up 2 bases and J gave up 4 bases, with 8 bases separating them. CDR3 nucleotide sequence: TGTGCCAGCAGTTACGGACCACGCACTGAAGCTTTCTTT. This gives the protein CASSYGPRTEAFF.

The rearrangement uses TRBV10-3 and TRBJ2-6; D is perhaps TRBD1 (6 bases). This CDR3 contains 14 residues. Germline CDR1 reads ENHRY; CDR2 reads SYGVKD. The germline V and J ends were trimmed by 6 bases and 1 base, with 7 bases remaining between them. CDR3 nucleotide sequence: TGTGCCATCAGACAGGGTTCTGGGGCCAACGTCCTGACTTTC. Residues: CAIRQGSGANVLTF.

In this sample, this clonotype turned up many times. The J gene is TRBJ1-6, the V gene TRBV7-9; D is unresolved. Looked up from germline, CDR1 is SEHNR and CDR2 is FQNEAQ (reference sequence). V lost 4 bases, J lost 10 bases, and 14 bases lay in between. The CDR3 consists of 14 residues. CDR3 nucleotides: TGTGCCAGCAGCTCCGGACGGTATGGGTCACCCCTCCACTTT. It codes for CASSSGRYGSPLHF. Looking up the rest from reference TRBV7-9 and TRBJ1-6 gives the full variable domain: DTGVSQNPRHKITKRGQNVTFRCDPISEHNRLYWYRQTLGQGPEFLTYFQNEAQLEKSRLLSDRFSAERPKGSFSTLEIQRTEQGDSAMYLCASSSGRYGSPLHFGNGTRLTVT.

This chain connects TRBV6-5 to TRBJ1-6, with TRBD1 matching over 8 bases. The ends lost 0 bases at V and 7 bases at J; junction bases unmatched: 8. Per germline, CDR1 MNHEY and CDR2 SVGAGI. This CDR3 comprises 17 residues. CDR3 in DNA: TGTGCCAGCAGTTACTCCAGGGGGCTTGGGGCCAATTCACCCCTCCACTTT. Protein: CASSYSRGLGANSPLHF.

This clonotype was counted at least ten times. One end of the junction is discordant with germline, which a read error may explain. The genes are TRBV4-2 and TRBJ1-2; tentatively, D is TRBD1 (6 bases). Per the germline V gene, CDR1 is LGHNA and CDR2 is YNFKEQ. The CDR3 length is 17 residues. The CDR3 DNA reads TGTGCCAGCAGTCAAGGACAGACCACCTTCGGGAACTATGGCTACACCTTC. Translation: CASSQGQTTFGNYGYTF.

There are a few counts of this clonotype. The CDR3 nucleotides are TGTGCCATCAGTTGGAGTTCGACAGGCGGACCCGGAGATACGCAGTATTTT. It translates to CAISWSSTGGPGDTQYF. The chain recombines TRBV10-3 with TRBJ2-3; TRBD1 might be the D (6 bases). In germline, CDR1 is ENHRY, CDR2 SYGVKD. The CDR3 length is 17 residues. Trimming removed 5 bases from V and 5 bases from J, with 23 bases in between.

The CDR3 loop is CSVEQGLGNEQFF. Here the CDR3 DNA reads TGCAGCGTTGAGCAAGGACTAGGCAATGAGCAGTTCTTC. The genes are TRBV29-1 and TRBJ2-1; 7 nucleotides line up with TRBD2. V lost 3 bases to trimming and J lost 6 bases; unmatched junction nucleotides: 5. In germline, CDR1 is SQVTM, CDR2 ANQGSEA. The CDR3 runs to 13 residues.

This clonotype is judged medium-sized. In DNA, the CDR3 is TGTGCCAGCAGCCAGAGTTTTGCGTCTCATGAAGCTTTCTTT. As protein: CASSQSFASHEAFF. V and J are TRBV12-3 or TRBV12-4 and TRBJ1-1; D ambiguous. CDR3 length equals 14 residues. Trimming removed 6 bases from V and 7 bases from J, with 18 bases in between.

This chain links TRBV7-9 with TRBJ2-5; TRBD1 or TRBD2 may be the D gene (5 bases each). Per germline, CDR1 SEHNR and CDR2 FQNEAQ (reference sequence). The CDR3 has 14 amino acids. The V end was cut by 6 bases, the J end by 1 base, with 12 bases between. CDR3 sequence (DNA): TGTGCCAGCAGGTTTGGGACCCTCCAAGAGACCCAGTACTTC. It translates to CASRFGTLQETQYF.

Many counts were recorded for this clonotype. This chain links TRBV11-2 with TRBJ2-6, with 9 nucleotides matching TRBD1. The V gene's germline CDR1 is SGHAT and CDR2 FQNNGV. Losses at the gene ends were 3 bases for V and 5 bases for J; bases not matched to a gene: 8. The CDR3 extends over 17 amino acids. CDR3 coding DNA: TGTGCCAGCAGCTTCGGACAGGGGCTGTTACGGGCCAACGTCCTGACTTTC. It translates to CASSFGQGLLRANVLTF.